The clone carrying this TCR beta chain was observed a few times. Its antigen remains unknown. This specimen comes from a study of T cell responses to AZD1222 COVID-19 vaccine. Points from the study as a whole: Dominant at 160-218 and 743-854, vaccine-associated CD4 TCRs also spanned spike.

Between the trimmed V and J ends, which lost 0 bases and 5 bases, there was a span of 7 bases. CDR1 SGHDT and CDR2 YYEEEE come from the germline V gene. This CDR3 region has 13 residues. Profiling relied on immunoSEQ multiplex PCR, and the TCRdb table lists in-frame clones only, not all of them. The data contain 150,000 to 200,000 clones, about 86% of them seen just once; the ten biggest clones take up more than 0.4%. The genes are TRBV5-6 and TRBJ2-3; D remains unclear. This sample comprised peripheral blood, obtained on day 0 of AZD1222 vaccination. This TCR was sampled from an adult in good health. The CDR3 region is CASSLGLGDTQYF. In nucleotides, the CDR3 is TGTGCCAGCAGCTTGGGCCTAGGAGATACGCAGTATTTT.